Listed below are T cell receptor beta chains from one sample, sequenced in a study of cytomegalovirus exposure and HLA in healthy donors. Measured with immunoSEQ multiplex PCR; TCRdb has only the in-frame clones, and not every one. The sample comprises some 120,000 clones, roughly 89% of which are singletons, and roughly 2% rests with the top ten. Sequenced sample: PBMCs. Receptors originate from a woman aged 18 to 35 in good health and CMV-seronegative. Both conserved end residues are part of each CDR3. The D gene is left open where the match is weak. Not every row has a clone size; where given, it reads once, few, many or a size class.

j_call d_call v_call clone_size cdr3_aa cdr3_nt
TRBJ2-1 TRBD2 TRBV11-2 once CASSELTSGRSDEQFF TGTGCCAGCAGCGAATTAACTAGCGGGAGATCGGATGAGCAGTTCTTC
TRBJ2-1 TRBD2 TRBV7-3 - CASSRLAGEFNEQFF TGTGCCAGCAGCCGACTAGCGGGAGAGTTCAATGAGCAGTTCTTC
TRBJ1-1 - TRBV7-9 - CASSLALQTEAFF TGTGCCAGCAGCTTAGCGCTGCAGACTGAAGCTTTCTTT
TRBJ2-7 - TRBV7-9 - CASSLAGVHEQYF TGTGCCAGCAGCTTAGCAGGGGTCCACGAGCAGTACTTC
TRBJ1-5 - TRBV18 - CASSPSGGANNQPQHF TGTGCCAGCTCACCATCCGGGGGAGCGAACAATCAGCCCCAGCATTTT
TRBJ1-2 - TRBV13 few CASSLGSFSFSGYTF TGTGCCAGCAGCTTAGGATCTTTTTCTTTTTCTGGCTACACCTTC
TRBJ1-2 - TRBV6-5 - CASSYRGTYGYTF TGTGCCAGCAGTTACAGGGGTACCTATGGCTACACCTTC
TRBJ2-5 TRBD1 TRBV6-4 - CASSPGQGHETQYF TGTGCCAGCTCCCCGGGACAGGGTCACGAGACCCAGTACTTC
TRBJ2-7 - TRBV5-6 - CASSFRYEQYF TGTGCCAGCAGCTTTCGGTACGAGCAGTACTTC
TRBJ2-7 TRBD1 TRBV19 once CASMGQGPYEQYF TGTGCCAGTATGGGACAGGGGCCCTACGAGCAGTACTTC
TRBJ2-3 - TRBV9 - CASSVDGGDLYTDTQYF TGTGCCAGCAGCGTAGACGGCGGCGACCTCTACACAGATACGCAGTATTTT
TRBJ2-7 TRBD1 TRBV5-5 - CASSLVIGQGYEQYF TGTGCCAGCAGCCTGGTAATCGGACAGGGGTACGAGCAGTACTTC
TRBJ2-7 TRBD1 TRBV29-1 - CSIPGTGAYEQYF TGCAGCATACCCGGGACAGGGGCTTACGAGCAGTACTTC
TRBJ2-7 TRBD2 TRBV11-3 - CASSLAGTSAPYEQYF TGTGCCAGCAGCTTAGCGGGGACTAGCGCACCCTACGAGCAGTACTTC
TRBJ2-5 - TRBV5-4 - CASSDMGRRRQETQYF TGTGCCAGCAGTGACATGGGCCGGCGCCGACAAGAGACCCAGTACTTC
TRBJ2-1 - TRBV21-1 - CASSTRLAGNNEQFF TGTGCCAGCAGCACCAGGCTAGCGGGAAACAATGAGCAGTTCTTC
TRBJ2-7 TRBD1 TRBV5-1 few CASRGSTGASGEQYF TGCGCCAGCAGGGGTTCGACAGGGGCGAGTGGCGAGCAGTACTTC
TRBJ2-7 - TRBV27 - CASSITESYEQYF TGTGCCAGCAGTATCACAGAGTCCTACGAGCAGTACTTC
TRBJ2-7 TRBD2 TRBV13 - CASSPGGTRSGYDEQYF TGTGCCAGCAGCCCAGGAGGGACTAGATCGGGTTATGACGAGCAGTACTTC
TRBJ1-5 - TRBV28 - CASSPRDQPQHF TGTGCCAGCAGTCCGAGAGATCAGCCCCAGCATTTT
TRBJ2-1 TRBD2 TRBV5-6 - CASSLELAGYNEQFF TGTGCCAGCAGCTTGGAACTAGCGGGATACAATGAGCAGTTCTTC
TRBJ2-2 TRBD2 TRBV5-4 - CASSLDELAENTGELFF TGTGCCAGCAGCTTGGATGAGCTAGCGGAGAACACCGGGGAGCTGTTTTTT
TRBJ1-2 - TRBV2 - CAISDSSNYGYTF TGTGCCATATCTGACAGCTCTAACTATGGCTACACCTTC
TRBJ1-1 - TRBV9 - CASSVVSETEAFF TGTGCCAGCAGCGTAGTTTCGGAGACTGAAGCTTTCTTT
TRBJ2-1 - TRBV4-1 - CASSQESIGTYNEQFF TGCGCCAGCAGCCAAGAGAGTATTGGTACCTACAATGAGCAGTTCTTC
TRBJ1-2 - TRBV4-1 - CASSQAGQKIYGYTF TGCGCCAGCAGCCAAGCCGGACAAAAGATCTATGGCTACACCTTC
TRBJ2-3 TRBD2 TRBV4-2 - CASSQPLAGITDTQYF TGTGCCAGCAGCCAACCACTAGCGGGGATCACAGATACGCAGTATTTT
TRBJ1-2 - TRBV30 - CAWSPGAGIDGYTF TGTGCCTGGAGCCCAGGGGCTGGAATAGATGGCTACACCTTC
TRBJ2-1 TRBD2 TRBV14 - CASSQPGTSGSRNEQFF TGTGCCAGCAGCCAACCCGGGACTAGCGGGAGTAGGAATGAGCAGTTCTTC
TRBJ2-1 TRBD1 TRBV2 - CASSEIGGQGFGEQFF TGTGCCAGCAGTGAAATAGGGGGACAGGGTTTCGGTGAGCAGTTCTTC
TRBJ1-5 - TRBV5-8 - CASRLTGSQPQHF TGTGCCAGCAGACTCACAGGGTCTCAGCCCCAGCATTTT
TRBJ2-2 - TRBV6-1 - CASSAGRQENTGELFF TGTGCCAGCAGTGCCGGTCGACAGGAGAACACCGGGGAGCTGTTTTTT
TRBJ2-7 - TRBV4-1 - CASSQDQREAAYEQYF TGCGCCAGCAGCCAAGATCAGAGGGAGGCAGCCTACGAGCAGTACTTC
TRBJ1-2 TRBD1 TRBV7-9 - CASSQAGTGGKYGYTF TGTGCCAGCAGCCAGGCCGGGACAGGGGGAAAGTATGGCTACACCTTC
TRBJ2-5 TRBD1 TRBV11-2 - CASSPGGRETQYF TGTGCCAGCAGCCCAGGGGGCAGGGAGACCCAGTACTTC
TRBJ1-1 - TRBV19 - CASMWGPLNTEAFF TGTGCCAGTATGTGGGGCCCCCTGAACACTGAAGCTTTCTTT
TRBJ2-5 - TRBV29-1 few CSVEVGTGETQYF TGCAGCGTTGAAGTGGGGACTGGGGAGACCCAGTACTTC
TRBJ1-1 - TRBV30 - CAWTLRVVAFF TGTGCCTGGACCCTGCGGGTAGTGGCTTTCTTT
TRBJ2-3 TRBD1 TRBV5-1 once CASSLSTGQGGTDTQYF TGCGCCAGCAGCTTGTCAACAGGACAGGGGGGCACAGATACGCAGTATTTT
TRBJ2-2 - TRBV19 - CASSTFTGELFF TGTGCCAGTAGTACCTTTACCGGGGAGCTGTTTTTT
TRBJ2-1 TRBD2 TRBV9 - CASSGLAGGVNEQFF TGTGCCAGCAGCGGACTAGCGGGAGGGGTGAATGAGCAGTTCTTC
TRBJ2-7 TRBD1 TRBV6-5 few CASRDRTYQQYF TGTGCCAGCAGGGACAGGACCTACCAGCAGTACTTC
TRBJ2-3 - TRBV11-3 once CASSLRFGSGSADTQYF TGTGCCAGCAGCTTAAGATTTGGGTCAGGTTCGGCAGATACGCAGTATTTT
TRBJ1-1 - TRBV10-3 - CAISELRNTEAFF TGTGCCATCAGTGAGCTTCGGAACACTGAAGCTTTCTTT
TRBJ2-7 TRBD2 TRBV4-1 few CASSAPGLERPYEQYF TGCGCCAGCAGCGCACCGGGACTAGAACGTCCCTACGAGCAGTACTTC
TRBJ1-4 - TRBV9 - CASSITSGAANEKLFF TGTGCCAGCAGCATAACCTCAGGGGCCGCTAATGAAAAACTGTTTTTT
TRBJ2-1 TRBD2 TRBV27 - CASKSTGTSPNEQFF TGTGCCAGCAAAAGTACCGGGACTAGCCCTAATGAGCAGTTCTTC
TRBJ2-7 - TRBV4-1 - CASSQPRRDAHMKQYF TGCGCCAGCAGCCAACCAAGGCGGGACGCCCACATGAAGCAGTACTTC
TRBJ2-7 - TRBV28 - CASSLTGPYEQYF TGTGCCAGCAGTTTAACAGGTCCCTACGAGCAGTACTTC
TRBJ2-7 TRBD2 TRBV4-1 - CASSQERVAGARGYEQYF TGCGCCAGCAGCCAAGAGAGGGTAGCGGGAGCAAGGGGGTACGAGCAGTACTTC
TRBJ2-3 - TRBV2 - CAGGRADTQYF TGTGCCGGGGGCAGGGCAGATACGCAGTATTTT
TRBJ2-3 TRBD2 TRBV7-2 once CASSPLAGGTDTQYF TGTGCCAGCAGCCCTTTAGCGGGAGGCACAGATACGCAGTATTTT
TRBJ1-2 - TRBV9 - CASSPGTWNYGYTF TGTGCCAGCAGCCCGGGTACGTGGAACTATGGCTACACCTTC